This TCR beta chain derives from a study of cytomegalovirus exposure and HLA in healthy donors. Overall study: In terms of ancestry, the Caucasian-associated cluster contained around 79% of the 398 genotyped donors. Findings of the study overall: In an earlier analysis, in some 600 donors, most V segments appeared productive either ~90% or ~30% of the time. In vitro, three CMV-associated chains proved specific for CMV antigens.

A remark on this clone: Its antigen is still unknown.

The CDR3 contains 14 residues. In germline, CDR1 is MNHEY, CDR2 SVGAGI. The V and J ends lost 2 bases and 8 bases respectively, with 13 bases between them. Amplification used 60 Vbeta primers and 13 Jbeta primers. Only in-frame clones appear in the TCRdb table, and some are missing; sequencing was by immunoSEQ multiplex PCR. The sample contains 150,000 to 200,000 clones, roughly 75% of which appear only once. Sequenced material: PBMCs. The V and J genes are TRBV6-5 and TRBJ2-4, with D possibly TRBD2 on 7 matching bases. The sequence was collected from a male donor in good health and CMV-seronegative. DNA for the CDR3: TGTGCCAGCAGTTACGCCCGGGGGGCTTACATTCAGTACTTC. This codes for CASSYARGAYIQYF.